Included here is one T cell receptor (beta chain) sequence, with context. This receptor's antigen is unknown. No much larger clone is present one base from it, and per-base qualities are unavailable. This record belongs to a study of blood T cell repertoires in COVID-19 (TCRdb year 2020). Context from the whole study: Samples from collaborators originated in the United States, Italy and Spain and spanned both the acute and convalescent phases of COVID-19. The prospective study material was composed of cDNA or gDNA derived from T cells, B-cell-depleted T cells, or PBMCs. Subjects who had been exposed to COVID-19, were actively infected with it, or had recovered from it provided the deeply sampled blood TCRbeta repertoires that made up the dataset. The repertoires were released in a freely available public database meant as a resource for research on the immune response to SARS-CoV-2. Samples were obtained from the ongoing ImmuneRACE study (first 160 participants) and from about 1,300 subjects provided by 6 global collaborators. The sample metadata nearly always contained a de-identified subject ID, COVID-19 status, age in years and sex. Where available, HLA class I and class II types were taken from metadata supplied by the sample provider and were not determined by assay-based typing.

The immunoSEQ Assay, a bias-controlled multiplex PCR, was used to amplify TCRbeta CDR3 regions from genomic DNA. The authors processed their data as follows. Within the assay, amplification of reference gene primers was used to estimate how many nucleated cells each sample contained. Sequence reads were collapsed and filtered to measure the absolute abundance of every unique TCRbeta CDR3 rearrangement. For each sample, productive Simpson clonality was calculated by taking the square root of Simpson's diversity index across productive rearrangements. As stored in TCRdb, this immuneACCESS dataset retains in-frame rearrangements with V and J assigned. A fraction of the clones does not appear; measured against another copy, unresolved V genes explain less than half of the discrepancy, and the remainder lacks a known reason. Clonal size and the V and J genes are those of that table, whereas D and trimming came from the DNA. The sample table contains around 45,000 clones; only one count was recorded for 79% of them. Roughly 30% of the sample is held by the ten biggest clonotypes.

Via the germline V gene, CDR1 is SGHVS and CDR2 FQNEAQ. The CDR3 spans 16 residues, from the cysteine through the phenylalanine. The DNA shown is the 48-base CDR3, in frame from base 1. V is reduced by 5 bases and J by 0 bases, leaving a spacing of 15 bases between them. Overall study outcomes, separate from this receptor: How much clinical and demographic metadata was included differed by source and by participant, and the metadata was provided uncurated.

Whole blood was collected in K2EDTA tubes by collaborating institutions according to the institutions' own protocols. Collaborator samples were shipped for TCRbeta analysis as frozen whole blood, isolated PBMCs, or DNA extracted from either sample type. Sequencing used peripheral blood. The sequence is built from TRBV7-8 and TRBJ2-3; TRBD2 could be the D gene, as 6 bases match. This receptor was obtained from a woman older than 75 with acute or convalescent COVID-19. The CDR3 region reads CASSVLAAGSTDTQYF. At the DNA level, the sequence is TGTGCCAGCAGCGTCCTGGCCGCGGGAAGCACAGATACGCAGTATTTT.